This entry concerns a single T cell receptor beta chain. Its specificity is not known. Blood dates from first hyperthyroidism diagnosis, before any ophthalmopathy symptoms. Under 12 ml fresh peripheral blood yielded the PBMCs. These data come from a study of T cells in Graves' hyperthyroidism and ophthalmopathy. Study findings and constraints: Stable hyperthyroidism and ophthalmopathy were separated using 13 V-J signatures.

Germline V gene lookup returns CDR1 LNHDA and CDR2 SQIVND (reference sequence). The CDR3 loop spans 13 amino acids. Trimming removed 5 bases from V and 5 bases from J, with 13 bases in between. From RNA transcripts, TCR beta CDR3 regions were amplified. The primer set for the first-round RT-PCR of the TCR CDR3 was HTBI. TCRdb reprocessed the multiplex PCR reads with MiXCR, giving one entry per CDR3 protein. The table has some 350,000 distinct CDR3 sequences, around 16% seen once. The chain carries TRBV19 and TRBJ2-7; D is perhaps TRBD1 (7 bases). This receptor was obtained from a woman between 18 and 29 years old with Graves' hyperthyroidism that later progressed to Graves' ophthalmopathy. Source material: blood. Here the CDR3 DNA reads TGTGCCAGTAGTGAGGCCAGGGGGGACGAGCAGTACTTC. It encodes CASSEARGDEQYF.